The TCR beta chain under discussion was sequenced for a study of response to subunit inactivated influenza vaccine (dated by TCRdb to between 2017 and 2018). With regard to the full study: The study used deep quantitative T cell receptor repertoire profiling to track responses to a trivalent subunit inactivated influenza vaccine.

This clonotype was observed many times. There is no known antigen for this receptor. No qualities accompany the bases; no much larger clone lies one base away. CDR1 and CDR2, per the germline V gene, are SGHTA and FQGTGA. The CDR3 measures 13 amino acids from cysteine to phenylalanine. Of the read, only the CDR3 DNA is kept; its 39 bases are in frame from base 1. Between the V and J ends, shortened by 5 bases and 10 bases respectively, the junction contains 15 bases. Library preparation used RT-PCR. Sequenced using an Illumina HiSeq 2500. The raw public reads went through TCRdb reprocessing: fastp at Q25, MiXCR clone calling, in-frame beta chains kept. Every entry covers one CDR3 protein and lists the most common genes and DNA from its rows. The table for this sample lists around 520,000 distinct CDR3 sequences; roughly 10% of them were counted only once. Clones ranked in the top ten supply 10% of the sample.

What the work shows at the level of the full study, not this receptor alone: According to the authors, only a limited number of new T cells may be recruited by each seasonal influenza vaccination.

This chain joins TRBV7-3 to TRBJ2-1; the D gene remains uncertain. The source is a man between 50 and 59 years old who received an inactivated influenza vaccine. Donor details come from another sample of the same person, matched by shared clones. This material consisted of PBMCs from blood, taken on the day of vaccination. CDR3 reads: CASSPLPGREQFF. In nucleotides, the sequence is TGTGCCAGCAGCCCCCTACCGGGTAGGGAGCAGTTCTTC.